The 30 T cell receptor beta chains in this list originate from one sample, sequenced in a study of cytomegalovirus exposure and HLA in healthy donors. Use of 60 Vbeta and 13 Jbeta primers characterized the PCR. Produced via immunoSEQ multiplex PCR; TCRdb's table is partial and in-frame only. The data hold 100,000 to 150,000 clones, with around 69% observed a single time. The source material was PBMCs. The receptors were gathered from a woman in her 40s in good health and CMV-seropositive.

The gene calls are TRBV5-4 and TRBJ1-5, with a weak D call TRBD1 (5 bases). Germline V lookup: CDR1 SGHNT, CDR2 YYREEE (reference sequence). This CDR3 contains 15 residues. Between the trimmed V and J ends, which lost 4 bases and 0 bases, there was a span of 11 bases. CDR3: CASSPGVTSNQPQHF. The CDR3 DNA is TGTGCCAGCAGCCCGGGGGTCACTAGCAATCAGCCCCAGCATTTT.

V gene TRBV6-5 combines with J gene TRBJ1-6; TRBD1 agrees at 7 bases. There are 15 residues in the CDR3. Germline V gene lookup returns CDR1 MNHEY and CDR2 SVGAGI. Trimming took 0 bases from V and 10 from J; bases not matched to a gene: 6. The CDR3 bases are TGTGCCAGCAGTTACTCGAGGCAGGGGGTATCACCCCTCCACTTT. It specifies CASSYSRQGVSPLHF.

The chain recombines TRBV29-1 with TRBJ2-7, with TRBD1 matching over 10 bases. This CDR3 contains 15 residues. The V gene end was trimmed by 5 bases and the J gene end by 4 bases; junction bases not matched to a gene: 11. The germline gives CDR1 SQVTM, CDR2 ANQGSEA. The CDR3 sequence: CSVLIPRDRGYEQYF. The CDR3 DNA sequence: TGCAGCGTTTTAATTCCCCGGGACAGGGGATACGAGCAGTACTTC.

The chain combines TRBV7-9 with TRBJ1-4, with D possibly being TRBD1 (6 bases). V gave up 2 bases and J gave up 5 bases, with 15 bases separating them. Germline-derived CDR1 and CDR2 are SEHNR and FQNEAQ (reference sequence). There are 16 residues in the CDR3. Here the CDR3 DNA reads TGTGCCAGCAGCTTATCCACAGGGTCGGGGAATGAAAAACTGTTTTTT. Translated, it gives CASSLSTGSGNEKLFF.

This clone appeared once. The chain is built from TRBV5-1 and TRBJ2-3; tentative D call: TRBD1 (6 bases). CDR3 size: 13 residues. The germline V gene encodes CDR1 SGHRS and CDR2 YFSETQ. V shed 3 bases and J shed 3 bases, with 8 bases lying between them. The CDR3 spells CASSSRGTDTQYF. Written as DNA, the CDR3 is TGCGCCAGCAGCTCGAGGGGGACAGATACGCAGTATTTT. Full variable domain (missing parts from reference TRBV5-1 and TRBJ2-3): KAGVTQTPRYLIKTRGQQVTLSCSPISGHRSVSWYQQTPGQGLQFLFEYFSETQRNKGNFPGRFSGRQFSNSRSEMNVSTLELGDSALYLCASSSRGTDTQYFGPGTRLTVL.

The rearrangement joins TRBV10-3 to TRBJ1-6, with 7 bases identical to TRBD1. Germline V gene lookup returns CDR1 ENHRY and CDR2 SYGVKD. This CDR3 has 13 amino acids. Trimming took 11 bases from V and 4 from J; bases not matched to a gene: 5. CDR3 nucleotide sequence: TGTGCCCTCGGACAGGAATATAATTCACCCCTCCACTTT. It is translated as CALGQEYNSPLHF.

Note on this clone: A junction boundary mismatches the germline segment, possibly from a read error. In the same sample, other DNA sequences code for this CDR3. The V gene is TRBV7-8, the J gene TRBJ2-3; TRBD2 matches 12 bases. The CDR3 extends over 16 amino acids. Germline assignment: CDR1 SGHVS and CDR2 FQNEAQ. Here the CDR3 reads CASSQLAGGYRDTQYF. In DNA form, the CDR3 reads TGTGCCAGCAGCCAACTAGCGGGGGGCTATCGAGATACGCAGTACTTT.

J is TRBJ2-1 and V is TRBV7-3, with D perhaps matching TRBD2 (7 bases). CDR3 length equals 15 residues. CDR1 and CDR2 (germline): SGHTA, FQGTGA. V shed 5 bases and J shed 4 bases, with 15 bases lying between them. CDR3 DNA sequence: TGTGCCAGCAGCCTGGAGGGGGGGGGATACAATGAGCAGTTCTTC. As protein: CASSLEGGGYNEQFF.

The V gene is TRBV7-8, the J gene TRBJ2-3; D perhaps matches TRBD1 (7 bases). In germline, CDR1 is SGHVS, CDR2 FQNEAQ. The CDR3 totals 16 residues. Trimming took off 2 bases at V and 7 bases at J, with 19 bases between the two ends. The CDR3 coding sequence is TGTGCCAGCAGCTTATCCGGGAGAGGGGGCGCGAATACGCAGTATTTT. Protein product: CASSLSGRGGANTQYF.

This chain joins TRBV29-1 and TRBJ1-2; D is unclear. Germline loops: CDR1 SQVTM, CDR2 ANQGSEA. Trimming took 3 bases from V and 3 from J, leaving 11 bases between them. CDR3 size: 13 residues. The CDR3, as DNA: TGCAGCGTTGATAAAGAGAGGGACTATGGCTACACCTTC. Its protein is CSVDKERDYGYTF.

The chain combines TRBV11-2 with TRBJ1-1, with 7 bases fitting TRBD1. The CDR3 runs 15 residues. J was trimmed by 7 bases and V by 1 base; bases with no gene match: 9. Looked up from germline, CDR1 is SGHAT and CDR2 is FQNNGV. The CDR3 nucleotides are TGTGCCAGCAGCTTAGGCGACGGGAGGGGGCTTGAAGCTTTCTTT. Amino acids: CASSLGDGRGLEAFF.

Only one count was recorded for this clone. This sequence joins TRBV2 and TRBJ2-1; TRBD1 agrees at 9 bases. V was clipped by 6 bases and J by 3 bases; unmatched bases: 3. This CDR3 has 14 amino acids. Germline V gives CDR1 SNHLY, CDR2 FYNNEI. The CDR3 DNA is TGTGCCAGCAGCCGGGACAGGGTCTACAATGAGCAGTTCTTC. It yields the protein CASSRDRVYNEQFF.

The chain uses TRBV7-9 and TRBJ1-1; possible D gene TRBD1, 6 bases. Germline CDR1 SEHNR, CDR2 FQNEAQ (reference sequence). The CDR3 is 12 amino acids. Trimming shortened V by 6 bases and J by 8 bases, and 13 bases separated the two germline ends. This chain's CDR3 is CASSQSRGEAFF. Here the CDR3 DNA reads TGTGCCAGCAGTCAGTCCAGGGGAGAAGCTTTCTTT.

The chain joins TRBV9 to TRBJ2-5; TRBD2 aligns across 9 bases. V was pared by 0 bases and J by 1 base, with 10 bases of the junction left unmatched. Germline CDR1 SGDLS, CDR2 YYNGEE. The CDR3 spans 18 residues. The CDR3 DNA follows: TGTGCCAGCAGCGTAGGACGATGGAGTAGCGGGGGCCAAGAGACCCAGTACTTC. Translated, it gives CASSVGRWSSGGQETQYF.

This clone was counted only a few times. V usage is TRBV28 and J usage is TRBJ1-6; D is possibly TRBD1 (5 bases). CDR1 is MDHEN, CDR2 SYDVKM, per germline. The V end was cut by 4 bases, the J end by 0 bases, with 13 bases between. The CDR3 spans 17 residues. The CDR3 reads CASSSLSQGSYNSPLHF. The CDR3 nucleotides read TGTGCCAGCAGTTCCCTCTCGCAGGGCTCCTATAATTCACCCCTCCACTTT.

The chain recombines TRBV5-1 with TRBJ2-3, with 7 bases fitting TRBD2. Losses at the gene ends were 4 bases for V and 9 bases for J; bases not matched to a gene: 11. The CDR3 length is 14 residues. Germline V gene lookup returns CDR1 SGHRS and CDR2 YFSETQ. CDR3 coding DNA: TGCGCCAGCAGCCCCGGACTAGTACGGGTCACGCAGTATTTT. Translated, it gives CASSPGLVRVTQYF.

There are a few counts of this clone. This chain links TRBV5-1 with TRBJ2-2, with 10 bases identical to TRBD1. Germline assignment: CDR1 SGHRS and CDR2 YFSETQ. This CDR3 region has 16 residues. V shed 4 bases and J 5 bases; nucleotides not matched to a gene: 8. This CDR3 reads CASSPSGQGPTGELFF. The CDR3 DNA is TGCGCCAGCAGCCCTTCGGGACAGGGGCCAACCGGGGAGCTGTTTTTT.

This chain connects TRBV5-1 to TRBJ2-7; 9 bases map to TRBD2. The CDR3 totals 17 residues. Germline assignment: CDR1 SGHRS and CDR2 YFSETQ. V was pared by 0 bases and J by 3 bases, with 10 bases of the junction left unmatched. CDR3 protein: CASSLAGDSGGYYEQYF. The CDR3 bases are TGCGCCAGCAGCTTGGCCGGGGATAGCGGGGGATACTACGAGCAGTACTTC.

This clone came up a few times. V gene TRBV4-3 combines with J gene TRBJ1-5, with D unresolved. Germline V CDR1 and CDR2: LGHNA, YSLEER. Trimming shortened V by 0 bases and J by 10 bases, and 16 bases separated the two germline ends. The CDR3 runs 15 residues. CDR3 sequence reads: CASSQDLEPQGPQHF. DNA for the CDR3: TGCGCCAGCAGCCAAGATCTGGAGCCACAAGGACCCCAGCATTTT.

This rearrangement joins TRBV7-3 to TRBJ2-7; 8 nucleotides agree with TRBD2. Germline V lookup: CDR1 SGHTA, CDR2 FQGTGA. The J segment lost 5 bases and the V segment lost 2 bases, leaving 8 bases of the junction unmatched. The CDR3 is 15 amino acids. CDR3 region: CASSLGGGGFDEQYF. CDR3 nucleotides: TGTGCCAGCAGCTTAGGGGGCGGGGGGTTCGACGAGCAGTACTTC.

The chain combines TRBV7-9 with TRBJ2-5; D is perhaps TRBD2 (5 bases). The germline V gene encodes CDR1 SEHNR and CDR2 FQNEAQ (reference sequence). The V gene lost 6 bases and the J gene lost 2 bases, with 10 bases spanning the gap. The CDR3 is made up of 13 amino acids. The CDR3 coding sequence is TGTGCCAGCAGTCGAGGGCAGCAAGAGACCCAGTACTTC. Protein: CASSRGQQETQYF.

The J gene is TRBJ1-5, the V gene TRBV7-2; maybe TRBD1 (5 bases). The CDR3 totals 13 residues. The ends were cut back, 3 bases at V and 8 bases at J, with 11 bases in the middle. The germline V gene has CDR1 SGHTA and CDR2 FQGNSA. The CDR3 region has the DNA TGTGCCAGCAGCTTTAGCAGGGAGGAGCCCCAGCATTTT. It is translated as CASSFSREEPQHF.

The chain couples TRBV21-1 to TRBJ1-4. TRBV21-1 is termed a pseudogene. CDR3 size: 16 residues. The CDR3: CASSTLSGGGDEKLFF. CDR3 DNA: TGTGCCAGCAGCACCCTTTCCGGGGGTGGCGATGAAAAACTGTTTTTT.

This sequence joins TRBV7-3 and TRBJ2-3; 11 positions agree with TRBD2. Trimming took 4 bases from V and 5 from J; bases not matched to a gene: 17. Germline CDR1 and CDR2: SGHTA and FQGTGA. This CDR3 has 19 residues. The CDR3 DNA is TGTGCCAGCAGCTCCTCTGCACCCCTAGCGGGGGGCCCAGGAGATACGCAGTATTTT. This sequence encodes CASSSSAPLAGGPGDTQYF.

The chain recombines TRBV12-5 with TRBJ2-7, with 7 bases aligning to TRBD2. The J segment lost 3 bases and the V segment lost 4 bases, leaving 9 bases of the junction unmatched. Germline loops: CDR1 LGHNT, CDR2 FRNRAP. This CDR3 region has 15 residues. The CDR3 spells CASGYRTSGGYEQYF. DNA of the CDR3: TGTGCTAGTGGTTACCGGACTAGTGGTGGCTACGAGCAGTACTTC.

The genes are TRBV9 and TRBJ1-2, with D perhaps TRBD1 (5 bases). Trimming stripped 3 bases from V and 1 base from J, with 19 bases between. Per germline, CDR1 SGDLS and CDR2 YYNGEE. The CDR3 spans 17 residues. The CDR3 loop reads CASSASGDRALNYGYTF. Written as DNA, the CDR3 is TGTGCCAGCAGCGCCAGTGGAGACAGAGCCCTTAACTATGGCTACACCTTC.

The V call is TRBV5-4, the J call TRBJ2-1, with 9 bases that match TRBD1. Germline V CDR1 and CDR2: SGHNT, YYREEE (reference sequence). CDR3 length: 16 amino acids. Trimming took 5 bases from V and 7 from J; bases not matched to a gene: 13. Here the CDR3 reads CASRPHAGTGLNEQFF. The CDR3 nucleotides are TGTGCCAGCAGGCCTCACGCTGGGACAGGGCTTAATGAGCAGTTCTTC.

On this clone itself: In the same sample, other DNA sequences code for this CDR3. V gene TRBV2 combines with J gene TRBJ1-1, with D uncertain. CDR1 SNHLY and CDR2 FYNNEI come from the germline V gene. The CDR3 consists of 12 residues. With 3 bases removed from V and 5 bases from J, the gap between germline ends came to 7 bases. The CDR3 DNA reads as TGTGCCAGCAGTGAGGGAGGGACTGAAGCTTTCTTT. This encodes CASSEGGTEAFF.

The J gene is TRBJ1-2, the V gene TRBV15; D remains ambiguous. Germline assignment: CDR1 LNHNV and CDR2 YYDKDF (reference sequence). With 1 base removed from V and 0 bases from J, the gap between germline ends came to 12 bases. The CDR3 runs 16 residues. CDR3 loop: CATSRVAAPSNYGYTF. The CDR3 DNA sequence: TGTGCCACCAGCAGAGTGGCCGCCCCATCTAACTATGGCTACACCTTC.

The chain uses TRBV29-1 and TRBJ2-1, with D maybe TRBD2 (7 bases). This CDR3 spans 15 amino acids. Germline CDR1 and CDR2: SQVTM and ANQGSEA. V dropped 6 bases and J dropped 0 bases, with 15 bases sitting between them. The CDR3 protein is CSVEGGTSSYNEQFF. As DNA, the CDR3 is TGCAGCGTGGAGGGGGGGACGAGCTCCTACAATGAGCAGTTCTTC.